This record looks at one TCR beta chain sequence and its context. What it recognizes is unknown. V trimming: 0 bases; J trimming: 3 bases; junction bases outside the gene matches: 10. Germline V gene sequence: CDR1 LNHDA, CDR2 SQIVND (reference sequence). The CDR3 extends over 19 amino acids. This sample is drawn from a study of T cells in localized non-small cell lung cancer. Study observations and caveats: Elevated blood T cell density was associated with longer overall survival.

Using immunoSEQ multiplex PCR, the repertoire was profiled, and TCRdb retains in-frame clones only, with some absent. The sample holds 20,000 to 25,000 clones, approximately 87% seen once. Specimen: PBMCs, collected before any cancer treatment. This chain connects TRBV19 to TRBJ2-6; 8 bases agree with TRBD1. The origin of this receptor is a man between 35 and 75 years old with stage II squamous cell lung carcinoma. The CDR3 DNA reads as TGTGCCAGTAGTATAGAAGCAGGGGGCGGGTACTTTGGGGCCAACGTCCTGACTTTC. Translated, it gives CASSIEAGGGYFGANVLTF.